This entry features one T cell receptor beta chain sequence. Its antigen is as yet unknown. These data are taken from a study of STAT3 mutations in large granular lymphocyte leukemia. Produced via immunoSEQ multiplex PCR; TCRdb's table is partial and in-frame only. In the table there are 16,000 or so clones, 84% of which are singletons. Study outcomes and limitations: Every T-cell large granular lymphocyte leukemia patient had at least one immunodominant TCR beta clonotype. In several patients, dominant TCR clone burden exceeded STAT3 mutant burden, suggesting STAT3 mutation arose secondarily.

Looked up from germline, CDR1 is MGHRA and CDR2 is YSYEKL. V lost 1 base and J lost 3; bases outside the gene matches: 3. The CDR3 contains 15 residues. The origin of this receptor is a man in his forties or fifties with T-cell large granular lymphocyte leukemia. Some clones in this sample may be carry-over from other donors' samples. The material sequenced was peripheral blood mononuclear cells. The chain employs TRBV4-1 and TRBJ2-7; 10 positions agree with TRBD2. The CDR3 DNA reads TGCGCCAGCAGCCAAGGGACTAGCGGTGGCTACGAGCAGTACTTC. Its translation is CASSQGTSGGYEQYF.